One sample yielded the 25 T cell receptor beta chains listed below, sequenced in a study of T cells and Merkel cell carcinoma outcomes. The method was immunoSEQ multiplex PCR; TCRdb's version includes in-frame clones alone and lacks a portion of them. The sample has about 6,700 clones; about 90% are singletons. The material sequenced was tumor tissue from Merkel cell carcinoma. These TCRs come from a human donor with Merkel cell carcinoma.

The chain joins TRBV5-1 to TRBJ2-3; TRBD1 agrees at 10 bases. CDR3 length: 14 residues. Germline V gives CDR1 SGHRS, CDR2 YFSETQ. Germline trimming cut 3 bases from V and 6 bases from J; bases unmatched to any gene: 4. The CDR3 here is CASSSGTGADTQYF. In nucleotides, the CDR3 is TGCGCCAGCAGCTCGGGGACAGGGGCGGATACGCAGTATTTT.

J is TRBJ2-1 and V is TRBV5-1; unclear D gene. This CDR3 contains 15 residues. V was cut by 0 bases and J by 0 bases, with 7 bases left in between. From germline, CDR1 is SGHRS and CDR2 YFSETQ. CDR3 in DNA: TGCGCCAGCAGCTTGGGTGGAGTCTCCTACAATGAGCAGTTCTTC. Its translation is CASSLGGVSYNEQFF.

This clone ranks as large. The chain carries TRBV20-1 and TRBJ2-7; TRBD2 matches 8 bases. Trimming cost V 2 bases and J 6 bases; bases outside gene matches: 0. Germline V gives CDR1 DFQATT, CDR2 SNEGSKA (reference sequence). This CDR3 has 11 residues. This CDR3 is CSARSGGEQYF. CDR3 nucleotides: TGCAGTGCTAGAAGCGGGGGCGAGCAGTACTTC.

The chain has TRBV11-3 and TRBJ2-1, with D hard to call. Germline V CDR1 and CDR2: SGHNT, YENEEA. CDR3 length: 12 residues. The germline V and J ends were trimmed by 1 base and 5 bases, with 3 bases remaining between them. Here the CDR3 reads CASSLGDNEQFF. The CDR3 nucleotides read TGTGCCAGCAGCTTAGGCGACAATGAGCAGTTCTTC.

Only one count was recorded for this clone. The V gene is TRBV7-2, the J gene TRBJ2-2, with TRBD1 matching over 8 bases. Germline trimming cut 2 bases from V and 6 bases from J; bases unmatched to any gene: 5. The germline CDR1 and CDR2 sequences are SGHTA and FQGNSA. CDR3 length: 15 residues. CDR3 residues: CASSLRQGAAGELFF. For the CDR3, the DNA is TGTGCCAGCAGCTTACGGCAGGGGGCCGCCGGGGAGCTGTTTTTT.

In DNA, the CDR3 is TGTGCCAGCTCACACGGGGCAGTTGAAGCTTTCTTT. It translates to CASSHGAVEAFF. V usage is TRBV18 and J usage is TRBJ1-1; possibly TRBD1 for D (5 bases). Trimming shortened V by 4 bases and J by 7 bases, and 10 bases separated the two germline ends. Germline values: CDR1 KGHSH, CDR2 LQKENI. CDR3 length equals 12 residues.

The V and J genes are TRBV10-2 and TRBJ1-2; D might be TRBD1 (5 bases). With 5 bases removed from V and 3 bases from J, the gap between germline ends came to 10 bases. Germline CDR1 reads WSHSY; CDR2 reads SAAADI. The CDR3 length is 13 residues. In nucleotides, the CDR3 is TGCGCCAGCAGTCCCGGGGACCACTATGGCTACACCTTC. Residues: CASSPGDHYGYTF.

This clone was picked up one time. The chain recombines TRBV18 with TRBJ2-7; 7 bases agree with TRBD1. With V trimmed by 8 bases and J by 0 bases, 1 base remained unmatched. Germline V lookup: CDR1 KGHSH, CDR2 LQKENI. The CDR3 loop spans 12 amino acids. The CDR3 DNA is TGTGCCAGCCGGGACAGCTCCTACGAGCAGTACTTC. Residues: CASRDSSYEQYF.

The chain carries TRBV7-2 and TRBJ2-7; no firm D call. This CDR3 comprises 12 residues. V was trimmed by 5 bases and J by 0 bases, leaving 5 bases between them. The germline CDR1 and CDR2 sequences are SGHTA and FQGNSA. The CDR3 protein is CASSPSSYEQYF. For the CDR3, the DNA is TGTGCCAGCAGCCCGAGCTCCTACGAGCAGTACTTC.

This rearrangement joins TRBV6-4 to TRBJ1-1; tentatively, D is TRBD1 (6 bases). CDR3 size: 14 residues. The V gene's germline CDR1 is MRHNA and CDR2 SNTAGT. V lost 0 bases, J lost 2 bases, and 7 bases lay in between. For the CDR3, the DNA is TGTGCCAGCAGTGACTCGGACAGAAACACTGAAGCTTTCTTT. This sequence encodes CASSDSDRNTEAFF.

The chain has TRBV7-3 and TRBJ2-2, with D maybe TRBD1 (5 bases). Trimming shortened V by 2 bases and J by 0 bases, and 10 bases separated the two germline ends. The CDR3 sequence is 16 residues long. Germline CDR1 is SGHTA and CDR2 is FQGTGA. The CDR3 reads CASSLESRANTGELFF. CDR3 bases: TGTGCCAGCAGCTTAGAGAGCAGGGCGAACACCGGGGAGCTGTTTTTT. Complete variable domain (other parts from reference TRBV7-3 and TRBJ2-2): GAGVSQTPSNKVTEKGKYVELRCDPISGHTALYWYRQSLGQGPEFLIYFQGTGAADDSGLPNDRFFAVRPEGSVSTLKIQRTERGDSAVYLCASSLESRANTGELFFGEGSRLTVL.

V and J are TRBV7-6 and TRBJ1-1, with D tentatively TRBD1 (6 bases). The V and J ends lost 4 bases and 8 bases respectively, with 17 bases between them. Germline CDR1 and CDR2: SGHVS and FNYEAQ. CDR3 length: 14 residues. CDR3 nucleotides: TGTGCCAGCAGCTCAAACACGGGAGGGACAGAAGCTTTCTTT. It specifies CASSSNTGGTEAFF. Combining the CDR3 with reference TRBV7-6 and TRBJ1-1 gives the whole variable domain GAGVSQSPRYKVTKRGQDVALRCDPISGHVSLYWYRQALGQGPEFLTYFNYEAQQDKSGLPNDRFSAERPEGSISTLTIQRTEQRDSAMYRCASSSNTGGTEAFFGQGTRLTVV.

This chain links TRBV2 with TRBJ2-7, with TRBD2 matching over 10 bases. With 4 bases clipped from V and 3 bases from J, the junction kept 3 bases outside the gene matches. This CDR3 is built from 14 residues. Per the germline V gene, CDR1 is SNHLY and CDR2 is FYNNEI. The CDR3, as DNA: TGTGCCAGCAGTGCCGCTAGCGGGGGCTACGAGCAGTACTTC. Translating it yields CASSAASGGYEQYF. Based on the CDR3 plus reference TRBV2 and TRBJ2-7, the full variable domain is EPEVTQTPSHQVTQMGQEVILRCVPISNHLYFYWYRQILGQKVEFLVSFYNNEISEKSEIFDDQFSVERPDGSNFTLKIRSTKLEDSAMYFCASSAASGGYEQYFGPGTRLTVT.

This chain links TRBV7-9 with TRBJ2-1, with no clear D. Germline CDR1 and CDR2: SEHNR and FQNEAQ (reference sequence). Trimming left V 3 bases short and J 5 bases short, with 8 bases between. This CDR3 contains 13 residues. CDR3 protein: CASSFSQNNEQFF. As DNA, the CDR3 is TGTGCCAGCAGCTTCTCACAAAACAATGAGCAGTTCTTC.

V usage is TRBV16 and J usage is TRBJ1-6; D is unresolved. There are 14 residues in the CDR3. V was pared by 5 bases and J by 8 bases, with 13 bases between. The germline CDR1 and CDR2 sequences are KGHSY and FQNENV. CDR3 coding DNA: TGTGCCAGCAGCTGGCGGGAGCGGGATTCACCCCTCCACTTT. It encodes CASSWRERDSPLHF. The whole variable domain, filled in from reference TRBV16 and TRBJ1-6, reads GEEVAQTPKHLVRGEGQKAKLYCAPIKGHSYVFWYQQVLKNEFKFLISFQNENVFDETGMPKERFSAKCLPNSPCSLEIQATKLEDSAVYFCASSWRERDSPLHFGNGTRLTVT.

This chain joins TRBV4-2 and TRBJ2-2, with 7 nucleotides matching TRBD2. Germline assignment: CDR1 LGHNA and CDR2 YNFKEQ. CDR3 length equals 15 residues. The trim removed 6 bases at V and 2 bases at J, leaving 6 bases unmatched. The CDR3 nucleotides read TGTGCCAGCAGACCCGGCGGGGGTAACACCGGGGAGCTGTTTTTT. Its protein is CASRPGGGNTGELFF.

This chain links TRBV5-4 with TRBJ2-2, with 7 bases matching TRBD2. The V and J ends lost 4 bases and 4 bases, in that order; junction bases with no gene match: 10. Germline V gives CDR1 SGHNT, CDR2 YYREEE (reference sequence). The CDR3 totals 16 residues. The CDR3 is CASSPGTTRGTGELFF. The CDR3 nucleotides read TGTGCCAGCAGCCCAGGGACTACCCGGGGCACCGGGGAGCTGTTTTTT.

This chain joins TRBV6-6 and TRBJ1-2, with D unresolved. This CDR3 has 13 residues. Trimming pared 0 bases from V and 7 bases from J, leaving 9 bases between. Germline V gene sequence: CDR1 MNHNY, CDR2 SVGAGI (reference sequence). In nucleotides, the CDR3 is TGTGCCAGCAGTTACTCGGGAAGGGCTGGCTACACCTTC. Protein sequence: CASSYSGRAGYTF.

V gene TRBV29-1 combines with J gene TRBJ2-3, with 15 bases lining up with TRBD2. Germline V gene lookup returns CDR1 SQVTM and CDR2 ANQGSEA. The CDR3 length is 14 residues. After removal of 4 bases from V and 9 bases from J, the junction contained 5 bases not matched to a gene. In nucleotides, the CDR3 is TGCAGCGTTGGGACTAGCGGGGGGGCTTTCACGCAGTATTTT. The encoded protein is CSVGTSGGAFTQYF.

This rearrangement joins TRBV7-3 to TRBJ2-3; D not resolved. CDR1 and CDR2 (germline): SGHTA, FQGTGA. The CDR3 consists of 11 residues. Trimming shortened V by 6 bases and J by 4 bases, and 5 bases separated the two germline ends. CDR3 sequence: CASSSSDTQYF. DNA for the CDR3: TGTGCCAGCAGTTCGTCAGATACGCAGTATTTT.

This chain connects TRBV27 to TRBJ2-7, with 15 nucleotides matching TRBD2. Germline V CDR1 and CDR2: MNHEY, SMNVEV (reference sequence). Trimming removed 4 bases from V and 6 bases from J; junction bases left unmatched: 1. The CDR3 runs 14 residues. DNA of the CDR3: TGTGCCAGCAGTTCGGGACTAGCGGGGGGCGAGCAGTACTTC. Residues: CASSSGLAGGEQYF.

This chain joins TRBV10-3 and TRBJ1-5; 7 bases align to TRBD1. V lost 4 bases, J lost 0 bases, and 9 bases stayed unmatched. CDR1 and CDR2 (germline): ENHRY, SYGVKD. The length of the CDR3 is 17 residues. The CDR3 DNA reads as TGTGCCATCAGTGGAGGCCAGGGGGGAAGTAGCAATCAGCCCCAGCATTTT. It translates to CAISGGQGGSSNQPQHF.

This clone has a handful of counts. The chain recombines TRBV7-9 with TRBJ1-4; the D is unclear. The germline V gene has CDR1 SEHNR and CDR2 FQNEAQ (reference sequence). The CDR3 loop spans 16 amino acids. Trimming removed 1 base at V and 0 bases at J, with 9 bases between. As DNA, the CDR3 is TGTGCCAGCAGCTTAGGGATGTCCGCAACTAATGAAAAACTGTTTTTT. Its translation is CASSLGMSATNEKLFF.

The chain carries TRBV7-2 and TRBJ2-2, with D possibly being TRBD2 (7 bases). The CDR3 spans 14 residues. Germline assignment: CDR1 SGHTA and CDR2 FQGNSA. Between the trimmed V and J ends, which lost 8 bases and 1 base, there was a span of 11 bases. CDR3 nucleotides: TGTGCCAGCCTGGGGGGGCGGAACACCGGGGAGCTGTTTTTT. Protein product: CASLGGRNTGELFF.

The chain recombines TRBV6-5 with TRBJ2-2, with 7 positions matching TRBD1. V shed 5 bases and J 1 base; nucleotides not matched to a gene: 4. This CDR3 comprises 15 residues. Germline V gives CDR1 MNHEY, CDR2 SVGAGI. DNA for the CDR3: TGTGCCAGCAGTCTGACAGGGATGAACACCGGGGAGCTGTTTTTT. Encoded protein: CASSLTGMNTGELFF.